This T cell receptor beta chain was obtained from a study of blood T cell repertoires in COVID-19 (TCRdb year 2020). About the study as a whole: Samples covering the acute and convalescent phases of COVID-19 were provided by collaborators in the United States, Italy and Spain. The material from the prospective study consisted of cDNA or gDNA derived from T cells, B-cell-depleted T cells, or PBMCs. Subjects who had been exposed to COVID-19, were actively infected with it, or had recovered from it provided the deeply sampled blood TCRbeta repertoires that made up the dataset. The repertoires were released in a freely available public database intended as a resource for research on the immune response to SARS-CoV-2. The samples were drawn from the first 160 participants of the ongoing ImmuneRACE study and from 1,200 or so subjects provided by 6 global collaborators. A de-identified subject ID, COVID-19 status, age in years and sex were almost always included in the sample metadata. Where HLA class I and class II types were available, the types were taken from metadata supplied by the sample provider, not from assay-based typing.

The immunoSEQ Assay, a bias-controlled multiplex PCR, was used to amplify TCRbeta CDR3 regions from genomic DNA. In the authors' own workflow: Nucleated cell counts per sample were estimated from amplification of reference gene primers within the assay. Sequence reads were collapsed and filtered to measure the absolute abundance of every unique TCRbeta CDR3 rearrangement. For each sample, productive Simpson clonality was calculated as the square root of Simpson's diversity index over productive rearrangements. TCRdb obtained this table from immuneACCESS and retained in-frame rearrangements with V and J assigned. These tables miss some clones; where compared with another copy, unresolved V genes account for less than half of the shortfall, and the remainder is unexplained. The V and J calls and clone size are taken from that table; D and trimming were inferred from the DNA. The sample yields 150,000 to 200,000 clones; approximately 78% were counted once. The leading ten clones occupy approximately 11% of the sample.

Each collaborating institution followed its own protocols to collect whole blood in K2EDTA tubes. Collaborator samples were shipped for TCRbeta analysis as frozen whole blood, isolated PBMCs, or DNA extracted from either sample type. With respect to this clone: What antigen it recognizes has not been identified. The record has no base qualities; no much larger clone is one base away.

The investigation overall reported the following: The amount of clinical and demographic metadata varied by source and participant and was provided uncurated.

This clonotype originated in a human donor in a cohort sampled during active COVID-19. Material: peripheral blood.

The CDR3 region reads CASSLGTSGSHEQYF. The nucleotide sequence reads as follows: TGTGCCAGCAGCCTTGGGACTAGCGGGAGTCACGAGCAGTACTTC. The chain joins TRBV7-2 to TRBJ2-7; TRBD2 aligns with 14 central bases. Taken from cysteine to phenylalanine, the CDR3 has 15 residues. Only CDR3 DNA remains: 45 bases, in frame from the first base. Here V drops 5 bases and J drops 5 bases, and the junction holds 5 bases not matched to any gene. Per the germline V gene, SGHTA is the CDR1 and FQGNSA is the CDR2.